This T cell receptor (beta chain) was sequenced during a study of shared clonotypes between healthy human individuals. Study-level findings and limits: With few donors, the genetic and exposure-history diversity represented was limited. Investigators collected only blood, and repertoires in tissues likely differ.

The protocol was immunoSEQ multiplex PCR, while the TCRdb copy is restricted to in-frame clones and leaves out a portion. The sample shows under 1,900,000 clones, approximately 98.5% of them seen only once. The CD4+ fraction was divided into a CD45RA+ naive subset and a CD45RA-negative memory subset. This clone is a singleton in its sample. Its antigen is unknown. Within the sample, other DNA sequences also encode this same CDR3. V was cut by 2 bases and J by 3 bases, with 6 bases left in between. Germline CDR1 and CDR2: SSHAT and FNYEAQ (reference sequence). The CDR3 is 13 residues long. This TCR was recovered from a man aged 25 to 40 in good health. The chain couples TRBV7-7 to TRBJ2-3; no definite D call. Sequences were obtained from naive CD4+ T cells sorted from blood. Subset reported: CD45RA+ positively selected. The chain's CDR3 is CASSLTGTDTQYF. CDR3 bases: TGTGCCAGCAGCTTAACCGGGACAGATACGCAGTATTTT.